This T cell receptor beta chain was obtained from a study of T cells in Graves' hyperthyroidism and ophthalmopathy. Each 10 ml fresh peripheral blood draw supplied the PBMCs. RNA transcripts served as the template for amplifying TCR beta CDR3 regions. With the HTBI primer set, the TCR CDR3 went through a first round of RT-PCR. TCRdb re-analysed the multiplex PCR reads in MiXCR, keeping a single row per CDR3 protein. The sample includes about 420,000 distinct CDR3 sequences, less than 20% of them seen just once. The CDR3 has 15 amino acids. Germline loops: CDR1 DFQATT, CDR2 SNEGSKA (reference sequence). Losses at the gene ends were 0 bases for V and 2 bases for J; bases not matched to a gene: 6. At least ten counts were recorded for this clonotype.

The TCR was taken from a woman aged 18-29 years with Graves' hyperthyroidism. The V gene is TRBV20-1, the J gene TRBJ2-7; TRBD1 agrees at 8 bases. Sequenced: blood. The CDR3 sequence is CSARDRRQGTYEQYF. In DNA, the CDR3 is TGCAGTGCTAGAGATAGGAGACAGGGGACCTACGAGCAGTACTTC.